One T cell receptor (beta chain) is described in this entry. Its antigen is currently unknown. These data are taken from a study of cytomegalovirus exposure and HLA in healthy donors. Although they were nominally healthy when sampled, donors likely had unrecorded immune exposures. Study-wide findings and caveats: The authors later found HLA-associated TCR beta chains more clonally expanded than equally common others. Of the V segments, some could not be distinguished, including TRBV6-2 and TRBV6-3, and were excluded.

Germline loops: CDR1 LGHNA, CDR2 YNFKEQ. The CDR3 has 16 residues. V was pared by 1 base and J by 2 bases, with 6 bases of the junction left unmatched. The PCR was carried out with 60 Vbeta primers and 13 Jbeta primers. Using immunoSEQ multiplex PCR, the repertoire was profiled, and TCRdb retains in-frame clones only, with some absent. The sample is made up of approximately 110,000 clones, and the top ten hold 3% to 4.5% of it. The sample consisted of PBMCs. The chain carries TRBV4-2 and TRBJ2-3; 7 bases align to TRBD2. The sequence came from a man aged 18 to 35 in good health and CMV-seronegative. DNA for the CDR3: TGTGCCAGCAGCCAAGTGGCTAGCGGCTTCACAGATACGCAGTATTTT. This codes for CASSQVASGFTDTQYF.